This T cell receptor beta chain was observed in a study of Ad26.COV2.S vaccination and SARS-CoV-2 variants. Stated treatment: around 19 received Ad26.COV2.S at low or high dose, single or two shots; roughly five received placebo; per-sample allocation not given. Sampling was done on day 63 after the first vaccine or placebo injection. Sequenced by immunoSEQ multiplex PCR; TCRdb stores in-frame clones only, minus some. The data hold roughly 410,000 clones, with roughly four fifths observed a single time. CDR3 length equals 15 residues. Germline-derived CDR1 and CDR2 are SGHRS and YFSETQ. Between the trimmed V and J ends, which lost 0 bases and 1 base, there was a span of 10 bases.

Sample: peripheral blood, taken in a trial of Ad26.COV2.S vaccine versus placebo. This TCR derives from a person between 18 and 59 years old who received the Ad26.COV2.S COVID-19 vaccine or a placebo. The chain carries TRBV5-1 and TRBJ1-1; D is uncertain. The CDR3 sequence is CASSLAAGTNTEAFF. CDR3 in DNA: TGCGCCAGCAGCTTGGCCGCGGGCACGAACACTGAAGCTTTCTTT.